The rows below give T cell receptor beta chains drawn from one sample of a study of identical twins. Each CDR3 protein is one row after TCRdb ran MiXCR on the 5' RACE reads. There are a few hundred thousand distinct CDR3 sequences in the sample; just under 10% occur only once, and 2.5% to 3% lies in the top ten. These same data were also listed under a study on yellow fever vaccine responses in identical twins.

The sequencing sample was made of PBMCs. These receptors originate from a young woman in good health. CDR3s include the opening cysteine and the closing phenylalanine or tryptophan. D genes are given only for firm matches. Some rows have no size entry. The others give once, few or many, or a class for an expanded clone.

TGCGCCAGCAGCTTGGGAACATCCTACACTGAAGCTTTCTTT | CASSLGTSYTEAFF | many | TRBJ1-1 | 14 | - | TRBV5-1
TGTGCCAGCAGCTGGGGGACTAGCGGGAGGGATTTT | CASSWGTSGRDF | few | TRBJ2-3 | 12 | TRBD2 | TRBV12-3/TRBV12-4
TGTGCCAGCAGCCCAGCGGGAGGCAGCCCCGGGACAGGGGACGACAATCAGCCCCAGCATTTT | CASSPAGGSPGTGDDNQPQHF | - | TRBJ1-5 | 21 | TRBD1 | TRBV4-2
TGCGCCAGCAGCCAAGTTGCGGGCAGAGTGGGCGAAAAACTGTTTTTT | CASSQVAGRVGEKLFF | - | TRBJ1-4 | 16 | - | TRBV4-3
TGTGCCAGCAGTTTCCCAGGGGCTATCAACTATGGCTACACCTTC | CASSFPGAINYGYTF | few | TRBJ1-2 | 15 | - | TRBV28
TGTGCCAGCAGTTTTGGGACAGGGCTGAACACTGAAGCTTTCTTT | CASSFGTGLNTEAFF | few | TRBJ1-1 | 15 | TRBD1 | TRBV27
TGTGCCAGCAGCACAGGAAATCAGCCCCAGCATTTT | CASSTGNQPQHF | many | TRBJ1-5 | 12 | - | TRBV11-2
TGTGCCAGCAGCTTTAGGGGGACAGGGGCCACCGGGGAGCTGTTTTTT | CASSFRGTGATGELFF | many | TRBJ2-2 | 16 | TRBD1 | TRBV7-6
TGTGCCAGCAGTTTTAAGTCTTACAATGAGCAGTTCTTC | CASSFKSYNEQFF | - | TRBJ2-1 | 13 | - | TRBV12-3/TRBV12-4
TGTGCCAGCAGCTTAGCGAGGGGGGGCTTCGCCGGGGAGCTGTTTTTT | CASSLARGGFAGELFF | few | TRBJ2-2 | 16 | - | TRBV11-2
TGTGCCATCTGTTTAGGAAGTAGCGGGGGCGGGAGTAACCACAATGAGCAGTTCTTC | CAICLGSSGGGSNHNEQFF | - | TRBJ2-1 | 19 | TRBD2 | TRBV12-3/TRBV12-4
TGCGCCAGCAGCCATTCGGACGAGCAGTACTTC | CASSHSDEQYF | many | TRBJ2-7 | 11 | - | TRBV5-1
TGTGCCAGCAGCTTAGTCCAGGGGAACCATTCACCCCTCCACTTT | CASSLVQGNHSPLHF | - | TRBJ1-6 | 15 | - | TRBV7-9
TGCAGCGTTCTACAGGTAGCTGGAAACACCATATATTTT | CSVLQVAGNTIYF | few | TRBJ1-3 | 13 | - | TRBV29-1
TGCGCCAGCAGCCAAGAGTTAAGTAGGCCTAGCCTCTCCTACGAGCAGTACTTC | CASSQELSRPSLSYEQYF | - | TRBJ2-7 | 18 | - | TRBV4-1
TGTGCCGTCACCGGGACAGGGGGCTACAATGAGCAGTTCTTC | CAVTGTGGYNEQFF | - | TRBJ2-1 | 14 | TRBD1 | TRBV6-1
TGTGCCTGGAGTGCATGGGAATTCTCCTGGACTGAAGCTTTCTTT | CAWSAWEFSWTEAFF | few | TRBJ1-1 | 15 | - | TRBV30
TGCAGTGCTAGACCGGGACAGGGTAATTCACCCCTCCACTTT | CSARPGQGNSPLHF | many | TRBJ1-6 | 14 | TRBD1 | TRBV20-1
TGTGCCAGCAGTTGGGACAGGGGGACTAGCGGGGGATCGAACACCGGGGAGCTGTTTTTT | CASSWDRGTSGGSNTGELFF | many | TRBJ2-2 | 20 | TRBD2 | TRBV12-3/TRBV12-4
TGTGCCAGCAGCCGCCCGGGACTAGATAAAAACATTCAGTACTTC | CASSRPGLDKNIQYF | - | TRBJ2-4 | 15 | TRBD2 | TRBV6-2/TRBV6-3
TGTGCCAGCAGTGCACGGGACAGGGGGCCGAACACTGAAGCTTTCTTT | CASSARDRGPNTEAFF | many | TRBJ1-1 | 16 | TRBD1 | TRBV25-1
TGTGCCAGCAGTTACCCCCCGGGGAATGCTCGGGAGACCCAGTACTTC | CASSYPPGNARETQYF | - | TRBJ2-5 | 16 | - | TRBV6-2/TRBV6-3
TGTGCCAGCAGTTACCTGGGACTAGCGGGAGGTAGCGAGCAGTACTTC | CASSYLGLAGGSEQYF | - | TRBJ2-7 | 16 | TRBD2 | TRBV6-5
TGTGCCATCAGTGGCGGAGGGTGGGGGTTAGCTTTCTTT | CAISGGGWGLAFF | few | TRBJ1-1 | 13 | - | TRBV10-3
TGTGCCAGCAGTTCCGTCGTTCTAGCCAAAAACATTCAGTACTTC | CASSSVVLAKNIQYF | - | TRBJ2-4 | 15 | - | TRBV6-2/TRBV6-3
TGTGCCAGCAGCTCGACCCTAGGACTACAAGAGACCCAGTACTTC | CASSSTLGLQETQYF | few | TRBJ2-5 | 15 | - | TRBV7-8
TGTGCCAGCAGCTTAGTGGGGGGTGGGGACGTAAATGAGCAGTTCTTC | CASSLVGGGDVNEQFF | many | TRBJ2-1 | 16 | - | TRBV11-2
TGCGCCAGCGGGAGGGCAGATACGCAGTATTTT | CASGRADTQYF | many | TRBJ2-3 | 11 | TRBD2 | TRBV5-1
TGCGCCAGCAGCCAGGCCTCGGGGGCCCTCTACGAGCAGTACTTC | CASSQASGALYEQYF | many | TRBJ2-7 | 15 | - | TRBV4-3